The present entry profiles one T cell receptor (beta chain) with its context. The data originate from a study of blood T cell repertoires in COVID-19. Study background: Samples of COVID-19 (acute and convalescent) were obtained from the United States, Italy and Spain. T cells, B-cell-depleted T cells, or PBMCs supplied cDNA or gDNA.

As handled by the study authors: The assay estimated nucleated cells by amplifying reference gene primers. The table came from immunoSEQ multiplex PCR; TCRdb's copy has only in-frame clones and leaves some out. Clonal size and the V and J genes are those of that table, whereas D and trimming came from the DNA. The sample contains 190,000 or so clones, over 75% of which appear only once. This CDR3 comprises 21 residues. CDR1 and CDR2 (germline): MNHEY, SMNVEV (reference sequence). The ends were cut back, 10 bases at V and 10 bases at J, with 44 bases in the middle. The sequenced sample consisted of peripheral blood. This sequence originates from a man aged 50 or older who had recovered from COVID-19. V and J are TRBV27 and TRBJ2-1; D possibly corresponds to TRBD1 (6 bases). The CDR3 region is CATRPSPRPSGPAGTTPEQFF. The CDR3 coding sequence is TGTGCCACCCGACCCTCCCCCCGGCCCTCGGGACCGGCCGGGACAACCCCCGAGCAGTTCTTC.